This entry describes one T cell receptor (beta chain). Germline CDR1 and CDR2: KGHSH and LQKENI. Trimming took 0 bases from V and 0 from J, leaving 3 bases between them. The CDR3 sequence is 14 residues long. The data stem from a study of blood T cell repertoires in COVID-19. Study information: T cells, B-cell-depleted T cells, or PBMCs provided the cDNA or gDNA that served as material.

Original processing notes: By means of reference gene primer amplification, nucleated cell counts were estimated. Some clones are missing from TCRdb's copy, which holds only in-frame ones; the method was immunoSEQ multiplex PCR. The V and J calls and clone size were taken over from that table, and D and trimming were inferred from the DNA. This table holds more than 100,000 clones, over 75% found once. The genes are TRBV18 and TRBJ1-5; D is unresolved. The origin of this receptor is a man in his sixties with active or convalescent COVID-19. The sample comprised peripheral blood. CDR3 DNA: TGTGCCAGCTCACCACCCGGTAGCAATCAGCCCCAGCATTTT. Encoded protein: CASSPPGSNQPQHF.